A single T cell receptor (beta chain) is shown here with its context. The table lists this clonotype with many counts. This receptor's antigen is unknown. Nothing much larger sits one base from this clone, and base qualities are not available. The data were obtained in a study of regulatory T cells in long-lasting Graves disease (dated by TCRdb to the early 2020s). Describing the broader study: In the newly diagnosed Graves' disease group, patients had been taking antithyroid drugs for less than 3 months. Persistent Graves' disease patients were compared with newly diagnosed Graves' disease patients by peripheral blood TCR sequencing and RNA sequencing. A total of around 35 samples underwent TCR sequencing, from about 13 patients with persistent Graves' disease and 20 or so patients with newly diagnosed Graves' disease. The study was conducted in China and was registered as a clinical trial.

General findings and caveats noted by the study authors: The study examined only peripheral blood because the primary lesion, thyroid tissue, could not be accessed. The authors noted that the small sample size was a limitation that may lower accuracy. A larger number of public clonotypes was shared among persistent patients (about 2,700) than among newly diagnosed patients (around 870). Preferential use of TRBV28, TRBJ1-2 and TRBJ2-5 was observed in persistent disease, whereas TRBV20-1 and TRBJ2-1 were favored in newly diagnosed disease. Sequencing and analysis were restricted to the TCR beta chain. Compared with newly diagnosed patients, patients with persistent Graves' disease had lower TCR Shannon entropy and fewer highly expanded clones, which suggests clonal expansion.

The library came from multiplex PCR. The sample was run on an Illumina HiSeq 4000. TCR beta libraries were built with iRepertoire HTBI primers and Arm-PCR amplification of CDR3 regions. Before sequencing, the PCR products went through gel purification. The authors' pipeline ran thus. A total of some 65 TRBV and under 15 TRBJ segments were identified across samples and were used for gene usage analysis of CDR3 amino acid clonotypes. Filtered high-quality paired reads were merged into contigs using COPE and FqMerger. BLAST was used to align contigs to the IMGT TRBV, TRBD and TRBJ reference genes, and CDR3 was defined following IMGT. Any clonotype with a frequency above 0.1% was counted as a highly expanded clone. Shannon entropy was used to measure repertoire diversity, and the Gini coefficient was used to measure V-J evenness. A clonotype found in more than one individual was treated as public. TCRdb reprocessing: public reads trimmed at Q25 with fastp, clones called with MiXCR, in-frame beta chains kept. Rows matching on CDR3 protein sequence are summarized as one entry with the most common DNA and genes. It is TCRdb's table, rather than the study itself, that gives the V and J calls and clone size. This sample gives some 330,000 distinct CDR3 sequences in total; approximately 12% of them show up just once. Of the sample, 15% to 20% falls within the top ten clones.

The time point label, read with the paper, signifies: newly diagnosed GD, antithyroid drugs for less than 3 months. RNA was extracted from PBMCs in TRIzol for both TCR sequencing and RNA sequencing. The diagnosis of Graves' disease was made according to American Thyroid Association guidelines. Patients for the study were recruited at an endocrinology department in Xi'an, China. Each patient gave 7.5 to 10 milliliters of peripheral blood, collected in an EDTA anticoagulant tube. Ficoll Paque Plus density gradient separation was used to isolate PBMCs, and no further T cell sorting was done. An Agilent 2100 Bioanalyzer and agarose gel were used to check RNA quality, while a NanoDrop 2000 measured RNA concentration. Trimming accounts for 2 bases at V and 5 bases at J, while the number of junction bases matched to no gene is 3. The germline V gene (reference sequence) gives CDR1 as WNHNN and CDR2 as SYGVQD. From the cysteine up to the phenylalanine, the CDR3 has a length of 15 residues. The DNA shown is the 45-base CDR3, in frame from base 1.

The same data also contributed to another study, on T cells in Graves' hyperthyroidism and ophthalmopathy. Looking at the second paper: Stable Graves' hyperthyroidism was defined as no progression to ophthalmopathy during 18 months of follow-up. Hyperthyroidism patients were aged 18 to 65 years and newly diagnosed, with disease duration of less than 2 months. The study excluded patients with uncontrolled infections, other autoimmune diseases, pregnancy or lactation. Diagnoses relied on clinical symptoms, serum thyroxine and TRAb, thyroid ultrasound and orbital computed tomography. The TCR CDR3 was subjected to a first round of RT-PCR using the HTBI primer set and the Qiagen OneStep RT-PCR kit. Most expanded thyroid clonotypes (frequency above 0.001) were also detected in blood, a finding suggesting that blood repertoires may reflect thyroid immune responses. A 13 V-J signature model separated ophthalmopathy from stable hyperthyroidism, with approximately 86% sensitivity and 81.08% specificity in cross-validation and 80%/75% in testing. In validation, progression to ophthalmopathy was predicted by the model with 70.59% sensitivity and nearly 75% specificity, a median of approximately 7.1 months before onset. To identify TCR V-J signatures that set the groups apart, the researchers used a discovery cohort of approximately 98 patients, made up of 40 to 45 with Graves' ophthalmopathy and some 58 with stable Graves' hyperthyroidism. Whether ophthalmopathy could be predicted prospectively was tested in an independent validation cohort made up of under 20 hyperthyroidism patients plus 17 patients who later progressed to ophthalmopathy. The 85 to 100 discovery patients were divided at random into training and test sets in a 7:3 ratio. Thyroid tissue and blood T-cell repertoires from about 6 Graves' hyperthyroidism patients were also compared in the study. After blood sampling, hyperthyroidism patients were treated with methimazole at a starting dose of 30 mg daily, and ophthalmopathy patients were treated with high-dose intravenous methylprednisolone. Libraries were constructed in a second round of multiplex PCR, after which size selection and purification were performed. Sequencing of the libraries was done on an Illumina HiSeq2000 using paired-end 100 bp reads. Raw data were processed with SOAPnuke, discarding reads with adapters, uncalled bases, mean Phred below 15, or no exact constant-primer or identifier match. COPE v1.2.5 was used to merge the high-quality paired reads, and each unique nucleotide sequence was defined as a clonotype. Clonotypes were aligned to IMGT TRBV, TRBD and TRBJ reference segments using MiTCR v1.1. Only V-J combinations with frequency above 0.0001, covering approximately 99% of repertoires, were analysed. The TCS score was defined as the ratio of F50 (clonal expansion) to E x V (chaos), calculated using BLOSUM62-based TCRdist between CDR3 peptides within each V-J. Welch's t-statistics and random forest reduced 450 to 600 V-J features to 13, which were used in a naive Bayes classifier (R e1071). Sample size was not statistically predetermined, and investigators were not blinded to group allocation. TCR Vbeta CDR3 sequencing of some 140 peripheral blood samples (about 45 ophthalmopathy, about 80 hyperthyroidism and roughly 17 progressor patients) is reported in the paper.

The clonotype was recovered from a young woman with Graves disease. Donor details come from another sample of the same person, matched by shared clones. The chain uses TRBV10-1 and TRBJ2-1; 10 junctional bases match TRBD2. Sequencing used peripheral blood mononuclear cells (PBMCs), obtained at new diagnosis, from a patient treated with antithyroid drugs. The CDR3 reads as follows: CASSEASGRDNEQFF. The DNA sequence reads TGCGCCAGCAGTGAGGCTAGCGGGAGAGACAATGAGCAGTTCTTC.